The sequence of this T cell receptor (beta chain) was determined in a study of regulatory T cells in long-lasting Graves disease. Overall study findings and caveats: Favored gene segments in persistent disease were TRBV28, TRBJ1-2 and TRBJ2-5.

Concerning this clonotype: Its specificity is unknown.

The TCR beta library used iRepertoire HTBI primers with Arm-PCR amplification of CDR3. In the study's own analysis: Identification yielded approximately 67 TRBV and 13 to 15 TRBJ segments across samples. One entry per CDR3 protein results from TCRdb running MiXCR on the multiplex PCR reads. These V and J calls originate from TCRdb's pipeline instead of the authors' own analysis. In the table there are 350,000 to 400,000 distinct CDR3 sequences, roughly 17% of which are singletons. The V end was cut by 7 bases, the J end by 4 bases, with 11 bases between. The germline gives CDR1 MNHEY, CDR2 SVGEGT. There are 13 residues in the CDR3. Time point denoted: newly diagnosed GD, antithyroid drugs for less than 3 months. Scientists built the TCR library using RNA that was extracted from PBMCs. These data were also filed under a second study, of T cells in Graves' hyperthyroidism and ophthalmopathy. That report notes: Graves' hyperthyroidism without ophthalmopathy progression within 18 months was termed stable.

Sequencing was performed on peripheral blood mononuclear cells (PBMCs), taken at new diagnosis, from a patient treated with antithyroid drugs. This chain uses TRBV6-2 or TRBV6-3 with TRBJ1-5; D ambiguous. This TCR derives from a woman under 30 with Graves disease. The CDR3 loop is CASTAWGNQPQHF. CDR3 DNA: TGTGCCAGCACCGCCTGGGGAAATCAGCCCCAGCATTTT.